This entry lists 10 T cell receptor beta chains sequenced from one sample in a study of blood T cell repertoires in COVID-19. Using immunoSEQ multiplex PCR, the repertoire was profiled, and TCRdb retains in-frame clones only, with some absent. Here the sample spans about 350,000 clones, roughly 87% being singletons. Sample: PBMCs or T cells enriched from blood (not recorded which). These receptor sequences come from a woman aged 25 to 39 who had recovered from COVID-19.

The CDR3 is CATGTGGSNEQFF. The CDR3 DNA reads TGTGCCACCGGGACAGGGGGCTCCAATGAGCAGTTCTTC. J is TRBJ2-1 and V is TRBV7-2; TRBD1 matches 12 bases. The ends lost 10 bases at V and 6 bases at J; junction bases unmatched: 4. The CDR3 loop spans 13 amino acids. CDR1 SGHTA and CDR2 FQGNSA come from the germline V gene.

The chain has TRBV6-5 and TRBJ2-3; D gene ambiguous. V was cut by 7 bases and J by 6 bases, with 17 bases left in between. The CDR3 sequence is 14 residues long. CDR1 and CDR2 (germline): MNHEY, SVGAGI. CDR3 loop: CASTERATRDTQYF. The CDR3 DNA sequence: TGTGCCAGCACCGAGCGAGCCACAAGGGATACGCAGTATTTT.

This chain joins TRBV9 and TRBJ1-2; TRBD1 agrees at 8 bases. Germline V CDR1 and CDR2: SGDLS, YYNGEE. The CDR3 sequence is 15 residues long. Trimming cost V 0 bases and J 3 bases; bases outside gene matches: 4. CDR3 coding DNA: TGTGCCAGCAGCGTAGTTTCGACAGGGGACTATGGCTACACCTTC. The encoded protein is CASSVVSTGDYGYTF.

The chain combines TRBV11-2 with TRBJ1-6; D remains unclear. V lost 11 bases and J lost 0, with 14 bases in between. The CDR3 totals 15 residues. From germline, CDR1 is SGHAT and CDR2 FQNNGV. The DNA of the CDR3 is TGTGCCGTAAACGGGGATAGCTCCTATAATTCACCCCTCCACTTT. It translates to CAVNGDSSYNSPLHF.

This clone was seen only once. The rearrangement joins TRBV23-1 to TRBJ1-6; D unclear. TRBV23-1 is filed as an ORF, its function uncertain. Trimming shortened V by 3 bases and J by 5 bases, and 11 bases separated the two germline ends. This CDR3 is 15 amino acids long. The CDR3 protein is CASSHLDTHNSPLHF. The CDR3 DNA reads as TGCGCCAGCAGTCACTTAGACACCCATAATTCACCCCTCCACTTT.

The J gene is TRBJ2-5, the V gene TRBV5-1; D is ambiguous. The V end was cut by 0 bases, the J end by 3 bases, with 15 bases between. The CDR3 is 16 residues long. Looked up from germline, CDR1 is SGHRS and CDR2 is YFSETQ. CDR3 sequence reads: CASSLGHTANKETQYF. The CDR3 DNA sequence: TGCGCCAGCAGCTTGGGGCACACCGCAAACAAAGAGACCCAGTACTTC.

The chain uses TRBV27 and TRBJ2-7; a weak D match, TRBD1 (6 bases). V was clipped by 3 bases and J by 1 base, with 16 bases between them. The CDR3 spans 16 residues. CDR1 is MNHEY and CDR2 is SMNVEV in the germline V gene (reference sequence). Here the CDR3 reads CASSFLTGVGSYEQYF. Written as DNA, the CDR3 is TGTGCCAGCAGTTTTTTGACAGGAGTGGGGTCCTACGAGCAGTACTTC.

This chain links TRBV7-9 with TRBJ1-1; 12 nucleotides agree with TRBD1. The length of the CDR3 is 17 residues. V shed 4 bases and J 0 bases; nucleotides not matched to a gene: 6. CDR1 is SEHNR, CDR2 FQNEAQ, per germline (reference sequence). CDR3 in DNA: TGTGCCAGCAGCTCGGGAGGGACAGGGGGCTTGAACACTGAAGCTTTCTTT. Its translation is CASSSGGTGGLNTEAFF.

CDR3: CASSLGRAMSYEQYF. The CDR3 DNA is TGTGCCAGCAGCTTAGGGAGGGCAATGTCCTACGAGCAGTACTTC. The chain carries TRBV7-9 and TRBJ2-7; D might be TRBD2 (6 bases). The CDR3 contains 15 residues. The V end was cut by 1 base, the J end by 1 base, with 11 bases between. The V gene's germline CDR1 is SEHNR and CDR2 FQNEAQ (reference sequence).

A word on this clone: The sample contains more than one DNA sequence encoding this CDR3. J is TRBJ1-5 and V is TRBV2; the D gene is possibly TRBD1 (5 bases). Germline V CDR1 and CDR2: SNHLY, FYNNEI. Between the trimmed V and J ends, which lost 8 bases and 2 bases, there was a span of 10 bases. The CDR3 covers 13 residues. CDR3 loop: CASGGDGNQPQHF. For the CDR3, the DNA is TGTGCCAGCGGGGGGGACGGCAATCAGCCCCAGCATTTT. Full variable domain (outside the CDR3, taken from reference TRBV2 and TRBJ1-5): EPEVTQTPSHQVTQMGQEVILRCVPISNHLYFYWYRQILGQKVEFLVSFYNNEISEKSEIFDDQFSVERPDGSNFTLKIRSTKLEDSAMYFCASGGDGNQPQHFGDGTRLSIL.